These 20 T cell receptor beta chains came from one sample sequenced in a study of STAT5B mutations in CD4+ large granular lymphocyte leukemia (dated by TCRdb to 2022 to 2024). The library relied on the immunoSEQ multiplex PCR assay. Drawn from immuneACCESS, this table holds only the in-frame rearrangements with V and J called that TCRdb kept. Clones are partly lost; checked studies trace under half to an unresolved V gene and leave the rest unexplained. The sample includes nearly 45,000 clones, with just over 85% observed a single time. In total, the top ten clones hold approximately 2.5% of the sample. The sample consisted of CD4+ T cells from blood buffy coats. Receptor source: a human donor in good health.

In its sample, this clone was seen once. The chain is built from TRBV7-2 and TRBJ2-5; 10 positions agree with TRBD1. CDR1 is SGHTA and CDR2 is FQGNSA in the germline V gene. Losses at the gene ends were 4 bases for V and 6 bases for J; bases not matched to a gene: 5. CDR3 length: 14 residues. Here the CDR3 reads CASSSQDRGKTQYF. As DNA, the CDR3 is TGTGCCAGCAGCTCCCAGGACAGGGGGAAGACCCAGTACTTC.

The chain recombines TRBV19 with TRBJ2-7; 7 nucleotides align to TRBD2. CDR1 and CDR2 (germline): LNHDA, SQIVND (reference sequence). The length of the CDR3 is 14 residues. The junction had 4 bases not matched to a gene; V was cut back by 3 bases and J by 2 bases. The CDR3 DNA is TGTGCCAGTAGTATCCCGGGACTAACCTACGAGCAGTACTTC. Residues: CASSIPGLTYEQYF.

The rearrangement joins TRBV19 to TRBJ1-4; D not certain. CDR3 length: 14 residues. Germline values: CDR1 LNHDA, CDR2 SQIVND (reference sequence). Between the trimmed V and J ends, which lost 4 bases and 8 bases, there was a span of 14 bases. DNA of the CDR3: TGTGCCAGTAGTAAACGTCGGGAGCGGGAAAAACTGTTTTTT. Translation: CASSKRREREKLFF.

This clone was recorded once. V gene TRBV19 combines with J gene TRBJ1-1; D is unclear. The V gene lost 6 bases and the J gene lost 6 bases, with 11 bases spanning the gap. CDR3 length: 12 residues. The germline CDR1 and CDR2 sequences are LNHDA and SQIVND (reference sequence). The CDR3 coding sequence is TGTGCCAGTAGGCTGTCCGGGGCTGAAGCTTTCTTT. It encodes CASRLSGAEAFF.

The V gene is TRBV7-2, the J gene TRBJ2-3, with 9 bases matching TRBD2. Germline CDR1 is SGHTA and CDR2 is FQGNSA. The CDR3 is 15 amino acids. V gave up 5 bases and J gave up 0 bases; unmatched junction bases: 3. The CDR3 protein is CASSLLAGSTDTQYF. The CDR3 coding sequence is TGTGCCAGCAGCCTCCTAGCGGGAAGCACAGATACGCAGTATTTT.

By share, this clone counts as medium-sized. J is TRBJ1-1 and V is TRBV7-9; D ambiguous. This CDR3 has 11 residues. Trimming shortened V by 2 bases and J by 7 bases, and 5 bases separated the two germline ends. CDR1 is SEHNR, CDR2 FQNEAQ, per germline (reference sequence). The CDR3 spells CASSLSSEAFF. The DNA for the CDR3 is TGTGCCAGCAGCTTAAGCAGTGAAGCTTTCTTT.

The chain carries TRBV28 and TRBJ1-3; D is unresolved. Looked up from germline, CDR1 is MDHEN and CDR2 is SYDVKM. V was cut by 8 bases and J by 2 bases, with 16 bases left in between. The CDR3 covers 15 residues. CDR3: CASVSPSPPGNTIYF. The CDR3 coding sequence is TGTGCCAGCGTCAGTCCAAGTCCTCCTGGAAACACCATATATTTT.

This sequence joins TRBV5-1 and TRBJ2-1; TRBD1 agrees at 9 bases. Germline CDR1 SGHRS, CDR2 YFSETQ. The CDR3 length is 14 residues. With 4 bases clipped from V and 9 bases from J, the junction kept 8 bases outside the gene matches. The CDR3 DNA follows: TGCGCCAGCAGCCTAGGGGACAGGGTCACTGAGCAGTTCTTC. Amino acids: CASSLGDRVTEQFF.

The J gene is TRBJ2-6, the V gene TRBV2, with D possibly TRBD1 on 5 matching bases. Germline V gene data show CDR1 as SNHLY and CDR2 as FYNNEI. The CDR3 contains 15 residues. Trimming stripped 9 bases from V and 2 bases from J, with 14 bases between. CDR3 DNA: TGTGCCAGTGTTACCAGGGCGGCTGGGGCCAACGTCCTGACTTTC. Protein product: CASVTRAAGANVLTF.

This clone was recorded only once. The V and J genes are TRBV6-4 and TRBJ2-1; perhaps D is TRBD1 or TRBD2 (5 bases each). From germline, CDR1 is MRHNA and CDR2 SNTAGT. Trimming took off 5 bases at V and 10 bases at J, with 15 bases between the two ends. This CDR3 is built from 13 residues. This chain's CDR3 is CASSNTGASEQFF. The CDR3 nucleotides are TGTGCCAGCAGTAATACCGGGGCCTCGGAGCAGTTCTTC.

The chain uses TRBV29-1 and TRBJ1-1; D gene uncertain. V was clipped by 5 bases and J by 2 bases, with 3 bases between them. Germline lookup yields CDR1 SQVTM and CDR2 ANQGSEA. There are 10 residues in the CDR3. CDR3 nucleotide sequence: TGCAGCGTTTCCAACACTGAAGCTTTCTTT. It encodes CSVSNTEAFF.

The chain uses TRBV7-2 and TRBJ2-1; TRBD2 matches at 9 bases. Germline V gene data show CDR1 as SGHTA and CDR2 as FQGNSA. The CDR3 sequence is 16 residues long. V lost 5 bases, J lost 4 bases, and 9 bases stayed unmatched. This CDR3 is CASSPTATSGYNEQFF. CDR3 sequence (DNA): TGTGCCAGCAGCCCGACCGCGACTAGCGGATACAATGAGCAGTTCTTC.

The chain combines TRBV2 with TRBJ2-7; weak D call: TRBD2 (5 bases). The germline V gene has CDR1 SNHLY and CDR2 FYNNEI. The CDR3 is made up of 13 amino acids. Trimming cost V 8 bases and J 7 bases, with 18 bases left between them. Here the CDR3 DNA reads TGTGCCAGCGGCCGGGGAGAGAGAGGAGAGCAGTACTTC. Translating it yields CASGRGERGEQYF.

V and J are TRBV7-6 and TRBJ2-1, with no clear D. V was cut by 1 base and J by 8 bases, with 15 bases left in between. The CDR3 covers 15 residues. Germline V gives CDR1 SGHVS, CDR2 FNYEAQ. CDR3 bases: TGTGCCAGCAGCTTAGGTCAAGTAGTTGGGGATGAGCAGTTCTTC. It codes for CASSLGQVVGDEQFF.

The genes are TRBV5-1 and TRBJ2-3; no clear D. The V and J ends lost 0 bases and 12 bases respectively, with 8 bases between them. The CDR3 length is 11 residues. Looked up from germline, CDR1 is SGHRS and CDR2 is YFSETQ. The CDR3 nucleotides read TGCGCCAGCAGCTTGGTTGGTTTACAGTATTTT. This encodes CASSLVGLQYF.

This clone was recorded only once. The chain couples TRBV6-5 to TRBJ1-1; tentatively, D is TRBD1 (5 bases). Germline V gene data show CDR1 as MNHEY and CDR2 as SVGAGI. V was trimmed by 2 bases and J by 1 base, leaving 8 bases between them. The CDR3 runs 14 residues. CDR3 bases: TGTGCCAGCAGTTACGGGGACCCGAACACTGAAGCTTTCTTT. Its translation is CASSYGDPNTEAFF.

The chain uses TRBV10-3 and TRBJ2-5, with TRBD2 matching 8 bases. Matching the DNA end better, TRBJ2-7 makes the J call doubtful. CDR1 is ENHRY and CDR2 is SYGVKD in the germline V gene. The CDR3 covers 14 residues. The CDR3 is CAISETSGSYEQYF. The CDR3 nucleotides are TGTGCCATCAGTGAAACTAGCGGCTCCTACGAGCAGTACTTC.

The genes are TRBV29-1 and TRBJ1-1; possible D gene TRBD1, 6 bases. Looked up from germline, CDR1 is SQVTM and CDR2 is ANQGSEA. The CDR3 consists of 14 residues. V lost 8 bases, J lost 4 bases, and 20 bases lay in between. In DNA form, the CDR3 reads TGCAGCTTAACTCTCGGGGGCGGGGGCACTGAAGCTTTCTTT. Translating gives CSLTLGGGGTEAFF.

The chain combines TRBV30 with TRBJ1-1; maybe TRBD1 (5 bases). The V end lost 5 bases, the J end lost 4 bases, and 14 bases lay between the germline ends. Germline V gene sequence: CDR1 GTSNPN, CDR2 SVGIG (reference sequence). There are 13 residues in the CDR3. In DNA, the CDR3 is TGTGCCTGGTTTCACCAGGGAGGCACTGAAGCTTTCTTT. This gives the protein CAWFHQGGTEAFF. Complete variable domain (other parts from reference TRBV30 and TRBJ1-1): SQTIHQWPATLVQPVGSPLSLECTVEGTSNPNLYWYRQAAGRGLQLLFYSVGIGQISSEVPQNLSASRPQDRQFILSSKKLLLSDSGFYLCAWFHQGGTEAFFGQGTRLTVV.

V usage is TRBV5-4 and J usage is TRBJ2-2; TRBD2 agrees at 8 bases. The CDR3 covers 15 residues. V lost 6 bases, J lost 5 bases, and 9 bases stayed unmatched. Germline CDR1 and CDR2: SGHNT and YYREEE (reference sequence). This CDR3 reads CASNLAGTSTGELFF. CDR3 sequence (DNA): TGTGCCAGCAACTTAGCGGGGACCAGTACCGGGGAGCTGTTTTTT. Supplemented by reference TRBV5-4 and TRBJ2-2, the full variable domain reads ETGVTQSPTHLIKTRGQQVTLRCSSQSGHNTVSWYQQALGQGPQFIFQYYREEENGRGNFPPRFSGLQFPNYSSELNVNALELDDSALYLCASNLAGTSTGELFFGEGSRLTVL.